The rows below give T cell receptor beta chains drawn from one sample of a study of blood T cell repertoires in COVID-19. The protocol was immunoSEQ multiplex PCR, while the TCRdb copy is restricted to in-frame clones and leaves out a portion. The sample yields roughly 65,000 clones, around four fifths seen once. Material for sequencing was peripheral blood. The receptors originated from a human donor in a cohort sampled during active COVID-19. CDR3s include the opening cysteine and the closing phenylalanine or tryptophan. The D gene is left open where the match is weak. The size field is filled for only some rows; it gives once, few, many or a size class.

D	size	V	J	CDR3	DNA
NA	once	TRBV3-1/TRBV3-2	TRBJ2-2	CASSRQGTGELFF	TGTGCCAGCAGCCGCCAGGGTACCGGGGAGCTGTTTTTT
TRBD2	NA	TRBV12-3/TRBV12-4	TRBJ2-7	CASRRGTYEQYF	TGTGCCAGCAGGCGGGGGACCTACGAGCAGTACTTC
TRBD1	NA	TRBV6-2/TRBV6-3	TRBJ1-1	CASSYSPGQGTEAFF	TGTGCCAGCAGTTACTCGCCGGGACAGGGCACTGAAGCTTTCTTT
NA	NA	TRBV5-1	TRBJ1-4	CASSVSGTTNEKLFF	TGCGCCAGCAGCGTCTCAGGGACAACTAATGAAAAACTGTTTTTT
TRBD2	NA	TRBV9	TRBJ2-5	CASSSGGARETQYF	TGTGCCAGCTCTAGCGGGGGGGCCAGAGAGACCCAGTACTTC
TRBD2	NA	TRBV3-1/TRBV3-2	TRBJ2-4	CASSLWTSVSKNIQYF	TGTGCCAGCAGCCTTTGGACTAGCGTATCCAAAAACATTCAGTACTTC
TRBD1	NA	TRBV10-1	TRBJ2-1	CASSELLLGRGNEQFF	TGCGCCAGCAGTGAGCTTCTTTTGGGCAGGGGGAATGAGCAGTTCTTC
TRBD2	NA	TRBV9	TRBJ2-1	CASSVVGTRSLNEQFF	TGTGCCAGCAGCGTAGTGGGGACTAGGAGTTTGAATGAGCAGTTCTTC
TRBD1	NA	TRBV11-1	TRBJ1-6	CASTRGTDNSPLHF	TGTGCCAGCACCCGTGGGACAGACAATTCACCCCTCCACTTT
NA	NA	TRBV6-2/TRBV6-3	TRBJ1-6	CASSHRVPPLHF	TGTGCCAGCAGCCACAGGGTGCCACCCCTCCACTTT
NA	NA	TRBV30	TRBJ1-3	CAWSFSGNTIYF	TGTGCCTGGAGCTTCTCTGGAAACACCATATATTTT
TRBD2	NA	TRBV10-2	TRBJ2-2	CASGGLAGIPGELFF	TGCGCCAGCGGGGGACTAGCGGGCATCCCCGGGGAGCTGTTTTTT
TRBD2	few	TRBV2	TRBJ2-3	CASSDITGGRRIDTQYF	TGTGCCAGCAGTGATATAACGGGGGGGAGGCGGATTGATACGCAGTATTTT
NA	NA	TRBV7-9	TRBJ2-5	CASSSGRGRGGETQYF	TGTGCCAGCAGCTCAGGACGCGGCAGGGGCGGGGAGACCCAGTACTTC
NA	NA	TRBV13	TRBJ2-5	CASSFPLVEETQYF	TGTGCCAGCAGCTTCCCTCTAGTAGAAGAGACCCAGTACTTC
TRBD1	NA	TRBV6-5	TRBJ1-2	CASSRIQGSYGYTF	TGTGCCAGCAGTCGAATACAGGGGAGCTATGGCTACACCTTC
TRBD1	few	TRBV19	TRBJ1-2	CASSVQGQALYGYTF	TGTGCCAGTAGTGTTCAGGGACAGGCGCTCTATGGCTACACCTTC
TRBD1	NA	TRBV11-3	TRBJ2-3	CASSLTGERSYTDTQYF	TGTGCCAGCAGCTTAACAGGGGAACGATCCTACACAGATACGCAGTATTTT
NA	NA	TRBV11-2	TRBJ2-7	CASSYDDRYEQYF	TGTGCCAGCAGCTATGATGATCGGTACGAGCAGTACTTC
TRBD1	NA	TRBV28	TRBJ1-6	CASSPDREKGSYNSPLHF	TGTGCCAGCAGCCCCGACAGGGAAAAGGGGTCCTATAATTCACCCCTCCACTTT
TRBD1	NA	TRBV19	TRBJ1-2	CASSIQGARGYTF	TGTGCCAGTAGTATACAGGGGGCGCGGGGCTACACCTTC
TRBD1	NA	TRBV28	TRBJ1-2	CASSLLGQGATNYGYTF	TGTGCCAGCAGTCTTTTGGGACAGGGAGCCACAAACTATGGCTACACCTTC
NA	once	TRBV4-1	TRBJ2-2	CASSPGRAFTPGELFF	TGCGCCAGCAGCCCGGGAAGGGCATTTACACCCGGGGAGCTGTTTTTT
NA	NA	TRBV30	TRBJ2-4	CAWSEGTSIAKNIQYF	TGTGCCTGGAGTGAGGGGACATCCATAGCCAAAAACATTCAGTACTTC
TRBD1	NA	TRBV3-1/TRBV3-2	TRBJ2-2	CASRPGTGRTGELFF	TGTGCCAGCAGGCCCGGGACAGGGCGCACCGGGGAGCTGTTTTTT
NA	NA	TRBV15	TRBJ1-2	CATSRSRGYGYGYTF	TGTGCCACCAGCAGGTCCCGGGGATATGGGTATGGCTACACCTTC
NA	NA	TRBV6-5	TRBJ1-1	CASSPTGGRAFF	TGTGCCAGCAGCCCGACAGGAGGTAGAGCTTTCTTT
NA	NA	TRBV27	TRBJ1-1	CASSLEGGTEAFF	TGTGCCAGCAGTTTAGAGGGGGGGACTGAAGCTTTCTTT
NA	NA	TRBV6-2/TRBV6-3	TRBJ1-4	CASSSGWGVSEKLFF	TGTGCCAGCAGTTCCGGGTGGGGCGTCAGTGAAAAACTGTTTTTT
TRBD1	NA	TRBV6-5	TRBJ1-1	CASSYDRGRGTEAFF	TGTGCCAGCAGTTACGACAGGGGGAGGGGTACTGAAGCTTTCTTT
TRBD1	NA	TRBV28	TRBJ2-7	CASSPPGQGTYEQYF	TGTGCCAGCAGTCCCCCGGGACAGGGAACCTACGAGCAGTACTTC
TRBD2	NA	TRBV5-5	TRBJ2-5	CASSPRLAGPSGSQYF	TGTGCCAGCAGCCCCCGACTAGCGGGGCCCTCGGGGTCCCAGTACTTC
NA	once	TRBV5-1	TRBJ2-1	CASSLTVGNNEQFF	TGCGCCAGCAGCTTGACCGTGGGCAACAATGAGCAGTTCTTC
TRBD1	NA	TRBV14	TRBJ2-1	CASSRRQGITYNEQFF	TGTGCCAGCAGCCGGAGACAGGGAATCACCTACAATGAGCAGTTCTTC
NA	NA	TRBV5-6	TRBJ1-1	CASSRASTVNTEAFF	TGTGCCAGCAGCCGGGCTTCGACAGTGAACACTGAAGCTTTCTTT
NA	NA	TRBV6-2/TRBV6-3	TRBJ1-2	CATNPGDPINGYTF	TGTGCCACCAACCCGGGCGACCCCATTAATGGCTACACCTTC